The 2 T cell receptor beta chains below were found in one sample sequenced in a study of T cell clonality in common variable immunodeficiency. Overall study results and limits: Fewer deletions and N-nucleotide insertions were reportedly seen in common variable immunodeficiency TCR beta sequences.

These receptors are not linked to any known antigen. Profiled with immunoSEQ multiplex PCR; TCRdb holds only in-frame clones, not every one. The sample was found to contain a few thousand clones, and every one recurs. The specimen was peripheral blood mononuclear cells. The receptors shown here come from a human donor with common variable immunodeficiency.

Comment on this clone: The DNA ends 3 residues before the CDR3 does, and the rest of the CDR3 is filled in from the germline J gene. V gene TRBV6-1 combines with J gene TRBJ1-1, with D possibly being TRBD1 (6 bases). CDR1 and CDR2 from the germline V gene are MNHNS and SASEGT. This CDR3 comprises 14 residues. Trimming took off 4 bases at V and 1 base at J, with 10 bases between the two ends. This chain's CDR3 is CASSAPGQNTEAFF. CDR3 bases read: TGTGCCAGCAGTGCGCCGGGACAGAACACTGAA.

This clone is medium-sized within its sample. The read gets to within 3 residues of the CDR3 end, and the germline J gene fills in the rest. The chain recombines TRBV30 with TRBJ1-1; D not resolved. V shed 1 base and J shed 3 bases, with 3 bases lying between them. The CDR3 length is 11 residues. Germline V lookup: CDR1 GTSNPN, CDR2 SVGIG (reference sequence). The chain's CDR3 is CAWSADTEAFF. The covered CDR3 bases are TGTGCCTGGAGTGCCGACACTGAA.